This T cell receptor (beta chain) was found in a study of T cells after posttransplantation cyclophosphamide. Study-wide results and caveats: Donor-recipient repertoire similarity was low at 1-2 months, rising over year one. TRB overlap between skin or GI tissue T cells and blood was limited. Recipient CMV seropositivity and CMV reactivation strongly tracked TRB clonality.

On this clone: The antigen remains unidentified.

Cyclophosphamide on days +3 and +4 followed busulfan-fludarabine conditioning and a marrow graft. Profiled with immunoSEQ multiplex PCR; TCRdb holds only in-frame clones, not every one. Altogether about 22,000 clones are present, approximately 87% being singletons, with the ten largest covering roughly an eighth. Material: PBMCs, obtained after allogeneic stem cell transplant with posttransplant cyclophosphamide. The TCR was taken from a female patient aged 30-39 years who received an allogeneic stem cell transplant from an unrelated donor, was CMV-positive, and had no GVHD. The graft donor may be the source of some T cells.

CDR3 DNA: TGTGCCAGCAGCTTCGGTTGGACAGGGGGTAATGAGCAGTTCTTC. This codes for CASSFGWTGGNEQFF. The chain is built from TRBV5-8 and TRBJ2-1; 10 bases are shared with TRBD1. The V gene end was trimmed by 2 bases and the J gene end by 7 bases; junction bases not matched to a gene: 6. This CDR3 contains 15 residues. Germline V gene sequence: CDR1 SGHTS, CDR2 YDEGEE.